Included here is one T cell receptor (beta chain) sequence, with context. Germline loops: CDR1 MNHEY, CDR2 SVGEGT. The V gene end was trimmed by 6 bases and the J gene end by 3 bases; junction bases not matched to a gene: 13. The CDR3 is made up of 17 amino acids. Clones were sequenced by immunoSEQ multiplex PCR, and TCRdb holds only the in-frame ones, with some missing. There are roughly 290,000 clones in the sample; about 87% occur only once, and roughly 7.1% lies in the top ten. This entry belongs to a study of blood T cell repertoires in COVID-19. Study background: The study drew acute and convalescent COVID-19 samples from the United States, Italy and Spain.

The chain carries TRBV6-2 or TRBV6-3 and TRBJ2-5; TRBD2 matches 10 bases. Input material: peripheral blood. The TCR comes from a woman aged 50 to 60 who had recovered from COVID-19. CDR3 sequence: CASSQPSGRNPKETQYF. DNA for the CDR3: TGTGCCAGCAGCCAACCTAGCGGGAGAAATCCCAAAGAGACCCAGTACTTC.